The T cell receptor (beta chain) under discussion was sequenced for a study of shared clonotypes between healthy human individuals. This CDR3 region has 17 residues. Between the trimmed V and J ends, which lost 1 base and 1 base, there was a span of 16 bases. Some clones are missing from TCRdb's copy, which holds only in-frame ones; the method was immunoSEQ multiplex PCR. Found here are about a million clones, around three quarters of them singletons; the top ten hold about 1.5%. The receptor was derived from a man younger than 35 in good health. The sequencing sample was made of memory CD4+ T cells sorted from blood. As for subset: CD45RA-negative fraction. The chain has TRBV23-1 and TRBJ1-1; TRBD1 might be the D (5 bases). TRBV23-1 is identified as an open reading frame with a role that is uncertain. CDR3 amino acids: CASSQLGAADSNTEAFF. The CDR3 nucleotides read TGCGCCAGCAGTCAATTAGGGGCAGCCGACTCGAACACTGAAGCTTTCTTT.